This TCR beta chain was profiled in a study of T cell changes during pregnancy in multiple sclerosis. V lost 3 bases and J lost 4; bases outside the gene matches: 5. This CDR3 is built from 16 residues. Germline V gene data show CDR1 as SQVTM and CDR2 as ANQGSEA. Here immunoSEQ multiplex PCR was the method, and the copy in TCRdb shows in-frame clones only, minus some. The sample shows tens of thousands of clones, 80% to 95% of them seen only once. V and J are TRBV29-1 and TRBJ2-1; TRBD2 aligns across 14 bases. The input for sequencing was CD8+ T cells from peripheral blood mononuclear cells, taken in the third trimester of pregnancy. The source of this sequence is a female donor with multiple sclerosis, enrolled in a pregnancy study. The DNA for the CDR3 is TGCAGCGTTGAGGGACTAGCGGGGGAGTGGTACAATGAGCAGTTCTTC. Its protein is CSVEGLAGEWYNEQFF.